Below, 5 T cell receptor beta chains from the same sample are listed, as sequenced in a study of CD8 T cells in ankylosing spondylitis. From the 5' RACE reads, TCRdb called clonotypes with MiXCR, one entry per CDR3 protein. This table has under 200,000 distinct CDR3 sequences, approximately 9% appearing once. What was sequenced was blood, either unsorted or a sorted T cell fraction (not recorded which). The receptors stem from a female donor with ankylosing spondylitis or in good health (not recorded which).

The CDR3 spells CASTALAGAGELFF. The CDR3 DNA reads TGTGCCAGCACCGCACTAGCGGGAGCCGGGGAGCTGTTTTTT. The chain combines TRBV12-3 or TRBV12-4 with TRBJ2-2, with 11 bases matching TRBD2. This CDR3 has 14 residues. With 7 bases clipped from V and 6 bases from J, the junction kept 4 bases outside the gene matches.

This clonotype was counted a few times. The chain combines TRBV7-9 with TRBJ1-4; D unclear. Germline lookup yields CDR1 SEHNR and CDR2 FQNEAQ (reference sequence). V was pared by 0 bases and J by 5 bases, with 16 bases between. The CDR3 totals 17 residues. This chain's CDR3 is CASSLADFLRSNEKLFF. CDR3 DNA sequence: TGTGCCAGCAGCTTAGCGGATTTCCTGCGCTCAAATGAAAAACTGTTTTTT.

The V gene is TRBV28, the J gene TRBJ2-1; D may correspond to TRBD1 or TRBD2 (5 bases each). The V and J ends lost 4 bases and 0 bases respectively, with 13 bases between them. In germline, CDR1 is MDHEN, CDR2 SYDVKM. The CDR3 has 16 residues. DNA of the CDR3: TGTGCCAGCAGTTCCTCGGGGCAGGGCTCCTACAATGAGCAGTTCTTC. This sequence encodes CASSSSGQGSYNEQFF.

This clonotype was seen a handful of times. The chain employs TRBV10-1 and TRBJ2-5; D may be TRBD2 (6 bases). The ends were cut back, 6 bases at V and 5 bases at J, with 16 bases in the middle. There are 14 residues in the CDR3. Per germline, CDR1 WNHNN and CDR2 SYGVQD (reference sequence). CDR3 sequence (DNA): TGCGCCAGCAGCCCAAGACTAGGGGTTGAGACCCAGTACTTC. Protein sequence: CASSPRLGVETQYF.

The V and J genes are TRBV11-2 and TRBJ2-5; tentative D call: TRBD1 (5 bases). Germline loops: CDR1 SGHAT, CDR2 FQNNGV. This CDR3 comprises 16 residues. V was shortened by 5 bases and J by 4 bases, with 20 bases between the two germline ends. CDR3 DNA sequence: TGTGCCAGCAGCCTAGGGGCGGAAAAGTTGCGAGAGACCCAGTACTTC. It translates to CASSLGAEKLRETQYF.